The sequence of this TCR beta chain was determined in a study of identical twins' blood T cells. Overall study: Around 50 million reads covered roughly six alpha-chain and roughly six beta-chain libraries.

A previously described protocol, modified, built RNA-based TCR cDNA libraries. TCRdb fed the 5' RACE reads into MiXCR, producing one record per CDR3 protein. Among a few hundred thousand distinct CDR3 sequences listed, more than 25% were seen once. Likely shared infections and vaccines: all three twin pairs were reared together. CDR1 and CDR2 from the germline V gene are SGDLS and YYNGEE. V gave up 0 bases and J gave up 7 bases, with 13 bases separating them. The CDR3 has 14 residues. The rearrangement links TRBV9 to TRBJ2-5, with D possibly matching TRBD2 (5 bases). This clonotype was sampled from a woman aged 18 to 49 in good health. The sequencing sample was made of PBMCs. The CDR3, as DNA: TGTGCCAGCAGCGTAGAGTTGGTACGGGGGACCCAGTACTTC. Translated, it gives CASSVELVRGTQYF.